The 7 T cell receptor beta chains presented below share a single source sample, sequenced in a study of T cells in Graves' hyperthyroidism and ophthalmopathy (dated by TCRdb to about 2019). Library preparation used multiplex PCR. The sequencer listed for this sample is Illumina HiSeq 2000. Amplification of TCR beta CDR3 regions was carried out from RNA transcripts. The TCR CDR3 was subjected to a first round of RT-PCR using the HTBI primer set and the Qiagen OneStep RT-PCR kit. TCRdb applied fastp at Q25 and MiXCR to the public reads, then kept only in-frame beta chains. A single entry per CDR3 protein holds the most common genes and DNA from its merged rows. The table for this sample lists 530,000 or so distinct CDR3 sequences; 40% to 55% of them were counted only once. More than 7.5% of the sample is in the top ten clones. Specimen: peripheral blood or thyroid tissue (not recorded which). The source of these receptors is a woman aged 18-29 years with Graves' hyperthyroidism.

This sequence joins TRBV29-1 and TRBJ1-2; D unclear. Trimming took 8 bases from V and 0 from J, leaving 16 bases between them. Per germline, CDR1 SQVTM and CDR2 ANQGSEA. The CDR3 is 14 residues long. CDR3 coding DNA: TGCAGCAGTTTAGGGCGGCGGGCTAACTATGGCTACACCTTC. Its translation is CSSLGRRANYGYTF.

Comments on this clonotype: Germline and junction disagree at one end, which may indicate a read error. V gene TRBV25-1 combines with J gene TRBJ2-5; 7 bases match TRBD1. The CDR3 is made up of 15 amino acids. CDR1 MGHDK and CDR2 SYGVNS come from the germline V gene. The chain's CDR3 is CANSEYRGLQETQYF. As DNA, the CDR3 is TGTGCCAACAGTGAATATAGGGGGCTACAAGAGACCCAGTACTTC.

This clonotype was observed once. J is TRBJ1-1 and V is TRBV5-1; D gene ambiguous. CDR1 and CDR2 (germline): SGHRS, YFSETQ. The CDR3 loop spans 12 amino acids. Trimming removed 5 bases from V and 4 bases from J, with 9 bases in between. The CDR3 spells CASRREGTEAFF. The CDR3 DNA sequence: TGCGCCAGCAGACGGGAGGGCACTGAAGCTTTCTTT.

This chain uses TRBV29-1 with TRBJ1-2, with D possibly TRBD1 on 5 matching bases. Germline CDR1 is SQVTM and CDR2 is ANQGSEA. Trimming pared 8 bases from V and 9 bases from J, leaving 19 bases between. The CDR3 is 12 residues long. The chain's CDR3 is CSLPSGPSSYTF. Written as DNA, the CDR3 is TGCAGCCTACCTTCGGGACCTTCTAGCTACACCTTC.

This clonotype was seen at least ten times. This chain links TRBV9 with TRBJ2-2, with 10 bases identical to TRBD2. The V segment lost 3 bases and the J segment 4 bases; nucleotides outside the gene matches: 3. The CDR3 covers 15 residues. Germline V gives CDR1 SGDLS, CDR2 YYNGEE. CDR3 coding DNA: TGTGCCAGCAGCGGGACTAGCGGACGCACCGGGGAGCTGTTTTTT. It encodes CASSGTSGRTGELFF.

The chain employs TRBV7-2 and TRBJ1-6; D unresolved. V was clipped by 2 bases and J by 10 bases, with 15 bases between them. CDR1 is SGHTA and CDR2 is FQGNSA in the germline V gene. This CDR3 has 15 amino acids. The CDR3 DNA reads as TGTGCCAGCAGCTTATTGGGCGGGATAGAATCACCCCTCCACTTT. Translating it yields CASSLLGGIESPLHF.

Regarding this clonotype: Just one base apart from a much larger clone, this may be a read error. The chain couples TRBV6-5 to TRBJ1-5; D is unclear. Trimming stripped 10 bases from V and 3 bases from J, with 13 bases between. This CDR3 has 13 residues. The germline gives CDR1 MNHEY, CDR2 SVGAGI. This chain's CDR3 is CATGRRDNQPQHF. The DNA for the CDR3 is TGTGCCACGGGCCGACGGGACAATCAGCCCCAGCATTTT.